Following are 15 T cell receptor beta chains from one sample sequenced in a study of blood T cell repertoires in COVID-19 (dated by TCRdb to about 2020). The library was built by means of the immunoSEQ multiplex PCR assay. TCRdb limited this immuneACCESS table to in-frame rearrangements with V and J called. A share of clones is missing; checked studies link under half to unresolved V genes, and the rest is unexplained. This sample holds more than 45,000 clones; approximately 84% were observed only once. The ten largest make up about 2.8% of the sample. Sequenced input: peripheral blood. These receptors came from a woman of 80 years or more with COVID-19, enrolled during active disease.

This clone occurred once. The genes are TRBV21-1 and TRBJ1-2; TRBD1, as called in the table, went unchecked against the DNA. TRBV21-1 is assigned pseudogene status. The CDR3 consists of 15 residues. The CDR3 sequence is CASTTVGDGPYGYTF. CDR3 in DNA: TGTGCCAGCACCACGGTAGGTGATGGGCCTTATGGCTACACCTTC.

The rearrangement joins TRBV5-1 to TRBJ2-7, with TRBD1 identical over 7 bases. Germline CDR1 is SGHRS and CDR2 is YFSETQ. Trimming removed 4 bases from V and 4 bases from J; junction bases left unmatched: 8. This CDR3 is built from 14 residues. Here the CDR3 DNA reads TGCGCCAGCAGCCCGGGACAGAATCTTTACGAGCAGTACTTC. Encoded protein: CASSPGQNLYEQYF.

The gene calls are TRBV6-6 and TRBJ2-2; TRBD2 matches 11 bases. The CDR3 totals 19 residues. From germline, CDR1 is MNHNY and CDR2 SVGAGI (reference sequence). V shed 5 bases, J shed 4 bases, and the junction held 15 bases outside the gene matches. The CDR3, as DNA: TGTGCCAGCAGTCCCCGCGGTAGCGGGAGGGCCGGCGGCACCGGGGAGCTGTTTTTT. This encodes CASSPRGSGRAGGTGELFF.

DNA for the CDR3: TGTGCCAGCACCGGAAGACAGGGATCTTCTTCACCCCTCCACTTT. This encodes CASTGRQGSSSPLHF. This chain connects TRBV28 to TRBJ1-6; 7 nucleotides line up with TRBD1. The V gene's germline CDR1 is MDHEN and CDR2 SYDVKM. V lost 7 bases, J lost 9 bases, and 12 bases stayed unmatched. The CDR3 runs to 15 residues.

The chain joins TRBV3-1 (or the pseudogene TRBV3-2) to TRBJ2-3; a weak D match, TRBD1 (6 bases). CDR1 is LGHDT, CDR2 YNNKEL, per germline (reference sequence). The CDR3 totals 16 residues. Trimming removed 3 bases at V and 1 base at J, with 14 bases between. This chain's CDR3 is CASSHAPDSRTDTQYF. The CDR3 DNA reads TGTGCCAGCAGCCACGCCCCGGACAGCCGCACAGATACGCAGTATTTT.

The J gene is TRBJ1-1, the V gene TRBV19; possibly TRBD1 for D (5 bases). Germline CDR1 and CDR2: LNHDA and SQIVND (reference sequence). The V gene lost 6 bases and the J gene lost 4 bases, with 12 bases spanning the gap. This CDR3 contains 13 residues. The CDR3 nucleotides are TGTGCCAGTAGCTCATGGGGGGGCACTGAAGCTTTCTTT. Its translation: CASSSWGGTEAFF.

The gene calls are TRBV25-1 and TRBJ2-1, with TRBD2 as a possible D gene (5 bases). Germline V lookup: CDR1 MGHDK, CDR2 SYGVNS. This CDR3 has 13 amino acids. V gave up 11 bases and J gave up 0 bases, with 11 bases separating them. The CDR3, as DNA: TGTGCCTCCGAGCGGAGCTCCTACAATGAGCAGTTCTTC. Translating gives CASERSSYNEQFF.

The genes are TRBV7-3 and TRBJ2-3; no clear D. Germline V gene sequence: CDR1 SGHTA, CDR2 FQGTGA. The V end was cut by 1 base, the J end by 2 bases, with 7 bases between. This CDR3 region has 14 residues. The CDR3 region is CASSLSSVTDTQYF. The CDR3 DNA is TGTGCCAGCAGCTTAAGCTCGGTCACAGATACGCAGTATTTT.

This clone was picked up one time. V usage is TRBV5-1 and J usage is TRBJ1-2; 11 bases align to TRBD1. CDR3 length: 16 residues. J was trimmed by 7 bases and V by 4 bases; bases with no gene match: 12. CDR1 and CDR2 (germline): SGHRS, YFSETQ. The CDR3 bases are TGCGCCAGCAGCCCAGGACAGGGGGCGATCCGTGCTGGCTACACCTTC. It yields the protein CASSPGQGAIRAGYTF.

This rearrangement joins TRBV9 to TRBJ2-2; D is ambiguous. V was shortened by 2 bases and J by 4 bases, with 9 bases between the two germline ends. CDR1 is SGDLS, CDR2 YYNGEE, per germline. The CDR3 runs 14 residues. The CDR3 sequence is CASSVQVGTGELFF. CDR3 nucleotides: TGTGCCAGCAGCGTCCAGGTGGGCACCGGGGAGCTGTTTTTT.

The chain has TRBV18 and TRBJ1-1, with D perhaps TRBD1 (6 bases). Germline V lookup: CDR1 KGHSH, CDR2 LQKENI. V dropped 5 bases and J dropped 2 bases, with 12 bases sitting between them. This CDR3 comprises 14 residues. The CDR3 protein is CASSADSFNTEAFF. The CDR3 coding sequence is TGTGCCAGCTCAGCGGACAGCTTTAACACTGAAGCTTTCTTT.

This clone showed up just once. V and J are TRBV24-1 and TRBJ2-1, with a tentative D call TRBD1 (7 bases). The CDR3 is made up of 13 amino acids. V was clipped by 6 bases and J by 6 bases, with 11 bases between them. Germline CDR1 KGHDR, CDR2 SFDVKD. CDR3 nucleotide sequence: TGTGCCACCAGTCGACAGGGAGGCAATGAGCAGTTCTTC. Its translation is CATSRQGGNEQFF.

The chain combines TRBV11-2 with TRBJ1-5, with TRBD1 identical over 7 bases. The CDR3 runs to 16 residues. The germline V gene has CDR1 SGHAT and CDR2 FQNNGV. The trim removed 5 bases at V and 0 bases at J, leaving 7 bases unmatched. CDR3 amino acids: CASSNGTAFSNQPQHF. CDR3 coding DNA: TGTGCCAGCAGCAACGGGACAGCTTTTAGCAATCAGCCCCAGCATTTT.

This clone was counted a few times. As DNA, the CDR3 is TGTGCCAGTAGTACCCTGGGACAAGGGCGTTCACCCCTCCACTTT. Translating it yields CASSTLGQGRSPLHF. The rearrangement uses TRBV19 and TRBJ1-6; D is possibly TRBD1 (6 bases). V was clipped by 4 bases and J by 9 bases, with 16 bases between them. This CDR3 region has 15 residues. Germline lookup yields CDR1 LNHDA and CDR2 SQIVND (reference sequence). Together with reference TRBV19 and TRBJ1-6, the CDR3 gives the full variable domain: DGGITQSPKYLFRKEGQNVTLSCEQNLNHDAMYWYRQDPGQGLRLIYYSQIVNDFQKGDIAEGYSVSREKKESFPLTVTSAQKNPTAFYLCASSTLGQGRSPLHFGNGTRLTVT.

The chain combines TRBV27 with TRBJ1-4; TRBD1 aligns across 10 bases. This CDR3 is 15 amino acids long. Germline CDR1 MNHEY, CDR2 SMNVEV (reference sequence). The V segment lost 6 bases and the J segment 5 bases; nucleotides outside the gene matches: 6. The CDR3, as DNA: TGTGCCAGCAGGGCAGGACAGGGGGGGAATGAAAAACTGTTTTTT. Residues: CASRAGQGGNEKLFF.